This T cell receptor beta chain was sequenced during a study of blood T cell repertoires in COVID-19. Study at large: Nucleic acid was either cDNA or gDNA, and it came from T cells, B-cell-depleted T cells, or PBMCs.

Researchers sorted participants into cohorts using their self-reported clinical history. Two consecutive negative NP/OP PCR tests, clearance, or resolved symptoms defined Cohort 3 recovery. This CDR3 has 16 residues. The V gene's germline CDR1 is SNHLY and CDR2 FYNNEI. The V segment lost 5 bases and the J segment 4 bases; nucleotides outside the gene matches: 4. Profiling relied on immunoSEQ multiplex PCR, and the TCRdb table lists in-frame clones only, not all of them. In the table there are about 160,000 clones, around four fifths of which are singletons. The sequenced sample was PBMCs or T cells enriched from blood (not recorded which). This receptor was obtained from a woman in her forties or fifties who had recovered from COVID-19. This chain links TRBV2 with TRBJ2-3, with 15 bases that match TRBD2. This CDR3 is CASSLGLAGGADTQYF. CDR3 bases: TGTGCCAGCAGTCTGGGACTAGCGGGGGGAGCAGATACGCAGTATTTT.